This TCR beta chain appears in the sequencing data of a study of shared clonotypes between healthy human individuals. On the study more broadly: Sampling drew on donors who were a couple of women and three men aged 18 to 49. The plates for each donor numbered three CD4 naive, three CD4 memory, two CD8 naive and one CD8 memory.

Only in-frame clones appear in the TCRdb table, and some are missing; sequencing was by immunoSEQ multiplex PCR. The sample contains some 2,000,000 clones, more than 90% of which appear only once. This clone was detected once. The sequencing sample was made of naive CD4+ T cells sorted from blood. Subset reported: CD45RA+ positively selected. This TCR derives from a man aged 18 to 29 in good health.

Here the CDR3 reads CASSRSGQGNQPQHF. As DNA, the CDR3 is TGTGCCAGCAGTCGCTCGGGACAGGGGAATCAGCCCCAGCATTTT. The V call is TRBV7-2, the J call TRBJ1-5; TRBD1 aligns across 10 bases. Trimming removed 6 bases from V and 4 bases from J; junction bases left unmatched: 6. The CDR3 is made up of 15 amino acids. Germline V lookup: CDR1 SGHTA, CDR2 FQGNSA.